The 9 T cell receptor beta chains below were found in one sample sequenced in a study of beta chain features in type 1 diabetes. The sequenced template was cDNA made from the entire isolated RNA. Repertoires were generated with immunoSEQ multiplex PCR, while TCRdb's copy carries only in-frame clones and drops some. This repertoire shows around 150,000 clones, around 8% found once; its top ten account for about 0.6%. The sample comprised central memory CD4+ T cells from blood. These receptors were obtained from a man aged 18 to 30 in good health.

This clone was detected only a few times. The CDR3 region has the DNA TGCGCCAGCAGCCGGAGCCGGGGCGGGGGCCAATACAATGAGCAGTTCTTC. Its translation: CASSRSRGGGQYNEQFF. V gene TRBV5-1 combines with J gene TRBJ2-1, with a weak D call TRBD2 (7 bases). The V end was cut by 4 bases, the J end by 4 bases, with 21 bases between. Germline V lookup: CDR1 SGHRS, CDR2 YFSETQ. This CDR3 has 17 residues.

This clone was recorded at least ten times. The chain employs TRBV20-1 and TRBJ2-1, with TRBD2 matching 7 bases. In germline, CDR1 is DFQATT, CDR2 SNEGSKA (reference sequence). With V trimmed by 6 bases and J by 10 bases, 3 bases remained unmatched. The CDR3 is 10 amino acids. CDR3 loop: CSALGREQFF. The CDR3 DNA reads TGCAGTGCCCTCGGGAGGGAGCAGTTCTTC.

This clone was observed many times. The chain combines TRBV29-1 with TRBJ2-7; D ambiguous. CDR1 and CDR2 (germline): SQVTM, ANQGSEA. Trimming pared 6 bases from V and 0 bases from J, leaving 12 bases between. This CDR3 is built from 13 residues. The CDR3 bases are TGCAGCGTCTGTGCCACTGGCTCCTACGAGCAGTACTTC. This sequence encodes CSVCATGSYEQYF.

The chain joins TRBV7-2 to TRBJ2-7; D unclear. The CDR3 contains 14 residues. In germline, CDR1 is SGHTA, CDR2 FQGNSA. V shed 4 bases and J shed 2 bases, with 12 bases lying between them. The CDR3 sequence: CASSSHGGTYEQYF. The DNA for the CDR3 is TGTGCCAGCAGCTCCCACGGCGGAACCTACGAGCAGTACTTC.

This clone has only a few counts. The genes are TRBV5-1 and TRBJ1-1; D not certain. Germline values: CDR1 SGHRS, CDR2 YFSETQ. This CDR3 comprises 12 residues. The V end lost 0 bases, the J end lost 8 bases, and 8 bases lay between the germline ends. The CDR3 is CASSLGGREAFF. The DNA for the CDR3 is TGCGCCAGCAGCTTGGGTGGCAGGGAAGCTTTCTTT.

V is TRBV5-4 and J is TRBJ2-5; 8 bases map to TRBD1. Germline V gene data show CDR1 as SGHNT and CDR2 as YYREEE (reference sequence). This CDR3 comprises 14 residues. Trimming removed 4 bases from V and 4 bases from J; junction bases left unmatched: 6. The DNA for the CDR3 is TGTGCCAGCAGCCGCGACAGGGGAGGAGAGACCCAGTACTTC. Translation: CASSRDRGGETQYF.

This clone was counted many times. The chain links TRBV7-8 to TRBJ1-6; D is possibly TRBD1 (5 bases). The germline V gene encodes CDR1 SGHVS and CDR2 FQNEAQ. This CDR3 region has 15 residues. V was pared by 2 bases and J by 9 bases, with 14 bases between. In DNA, the CDR3 is TGTGCCAGCAGCTTAATGTCACAGGAAGGTTCACCCCTCCACTTT. Its translation: CASSLMSQEGSPLHF. Looking up the rest from reference TRBV7-8 and TRBJ1-6 gives the full variable domain: GAGVSQSPRYKVAKRGQDVALRCDPISGHVSLFWYQQALGQGPEFLTYFQNEAQLDKSGLPSDRFFAERPEGSVSTLKIQRTQQEDSAVYLCASSLMSQEGSPLHFGNGTRLTVT.

The rearrangement uses TRBV7-2 and TRBJ2-7; a possible D gene is TRBD2 (5 bases). This CDR3 is built from 15 residues. CDR1 and CDR2 from the germline V gene are SGHTA and FQGNSA. V was pared by 6 bases and J by 2 bases, with 17 bases between. CDR3: CASRQHAAGPYEQYF. The CDR3 DNA follows: TGTGCCAGCAGGCAGCACGCTGCGGGTCCCTACGAGCAGTACTTC.

The chain couples TRBV11-1 to TRBJ2-3, with 8 bases matching TRBD2. V was clipped by 2 bases and J by 3 bases; unmatched bases: 4. The CDR3 runs to 15 residues. Germline V CDR1 and CDR2: SGHAT, FQDESV (reference sequence). The chain's CDR3 is CASSLKLAATDTQYF. CDR3 nucleotides: TGTGCCAGCAGCTTAAAACTAGCGGCTACAGATACGCAGTATTTT.